Below, 20 T cell receptor beta chains from the same sample are listed, as sequenced in a study of blood T cells in healthy people across ages. Using a J-beta primer mix together with a sample-barcoded 5' primer, a second PCR was run for about 7 to 12 cycles. TCRdb redid the calling of the 5' RACE reads with MiXCR, one entry per CDR3 protein. The table includes about 1.5 million distinct CDR3 sequences, about 42% detected once. Sequencing was done on a sample of blood. The receptors were sampled from a woman between 18 and 30 years old in good health.

The rearrangement uses TRBV7-2 and TRBJ2-2; D possibly corresponds to TRBD2 (6 bases). This CDR3 comprises 13 residues. V lost 5 bases, J lost 6 bases, and 10 bases lay in between. CDR1 SGHTA and CDR2 FQGNSA come from the germline V gene. The CDR3 reads CASSQWGAGELFF. The CDR3 nucleotides read TGTGCCAGCAGCCAATGGGGGGCCGGGGAGCTGTTTTTT.

This chain connects TRBV10-3 to TRBJ2-7; D unclear. From germline, CDR1 is ENHRY and CDR2 SYGVKD. V was shortened by 2 bases and J by 2 bases, with 10 bases between the two germline ends. This CDR3 is 14 amino acids long. This chain's CDR3 is CAISEDPPTYEQYF. CDR3 in DNA: TGTGCCATCAGTGAGGACCCCCCCACCTACGAGCAGTACTTC.

This sequence joins TRBV21-1 and TRBJ2-3; TRBD2 reflects the table's D call only, with no check against the DNA. TRBV21-1 is a known pseudogene. The length of the CDR3 is 16 residues. CDR3 protein: CASSKVSSGNTDTQYF. The CDR3 DNA follows: TGTGCCAGCAGCAAAGTGTCCAGCGGGAACACAGATACGCAGTATTTT.

The chain carries TRBV20-1 and TRBJ1-2; D gene unclear. In germline, CDR1 is DFQATT, CDR2 SNEGSKA (reference sequence). The CDR3 is 14 amino acids. Trimming left V 6 bases short and J 2 bases short, with 16 bases between. CDR3 sequence: CSATEDSLNYGYTF. The DNA of the CDR3 is TGCAGTGCCACGGAGGACTCCCTGAACTATGGCTACACCTTC.

The chain carries TRBV27 and TRBJ2-5; the D is unclear. This CDR3 region has 14 residues. The germline CDR1 and CDR2 sequences are MNHEY and SMNVEV (reference sequence). Trimming took off 2 bases at V and 4 bases at J, with 11 bases between the two ends. DNA of the CDR3: TGTGCCAGCAGTTTAACCGCAGTAGGAGAGACCCAGTACTTC. This gives the protein CASSLTAVGETQYF.

The V and J genes are TRBV4-2 and TRBJ2-1, with D perhaps given as TRBD1 or TRBD2 (5 bases each). V was cut by 0 bases and J by 1 base, with 10 bases left in between. The CDR3 loop spans 16 amino acids. The germline gives CDR1 LGHNA, CDR2 YNFKEQ. CDR3 residues: CASSQDDSGSYNEQFF. The CDR3 DNA reads TGTGCCAGCAGCCAAGATGACAGCGGATCCTACAATGAGCAGTTCTTC.

The chain uses TRBV9 and TRBJ2-1; D may be TRBD2 (6 bases). The J call could be wrong; TRBJ2-7 is a better fit for the DNA end. Germline-derived CDR1 and CDR2 are SGDLS and YYNGEE. The CDR3 extends over 14 amino acids. The CDR3 bases are TGTGCCAGCAGCGCCACTAGCTCCTACAATGAGCAGTACTTC. Encoded protein: CASSATSSYNEQYF.

This clonotype was seen only a few times. V usage is TRBV27 and J usage is TRBJ2-7, with D perhaps matching TRBD1 (5 bases). V was pared by 5 bases and J by 4 bases, with 12 bases between. Germline assignment: CDR1 MNHEY and CDR2 SMNVEV (reference sequence). The length of the CDR3 is 13 residues. The CDR3 region is CASSLRTNYEQYF. CDR3 sequence (DNA): TGTGCCAGCAGTCTTCGGACAAATTACGAGCAGTACTTC.

Concerning this clonotype: Possible read error: a much larger clone is one base away. The chain links TRBV5-1 to TRBJ2-3; D is uncertain. CDR1 is SGHRS, CDR2 YFSETQ, per germline. The CDR3 consists of 14 residues. The CDR3 is CAGSPPYSTDTQYF. The CDR3 DNA reads TGCGCCGGCAGCCCTCCCTATTCGACAGATACGCAGTATTTT.

This clonotype was detected only a few times. This sequence joins TRBV6-5 and TRBJ2-1; D is unresolved. Trimming removed 6 bases at V and 12 bases at J, with 12 bases between. The germline CDR1 and CDR2 sequences are MNHEY and SVGAGI. CDR3 size: 11 residues. The CDR3 DNA sequence: TGTGCCAGCAGAAAGGCTCTGTTGCAGTTCTTC. As protein: CASRKALLQFF.

The chain uses TRBV7-9 and TRBJ2-6; maybe TRBD2 (6 bases). V was shortened by 4 bases and J by 1 base, with 17 bases between the two germline ends. Per germline, CDR1 SEHNR and CDR2 FQNEAQ (reference sequence). This CDR3 comprises 18 residues. Here the CDR3 DNA reads TGTGCCAGCAGCTCCACCCAGGGACTGCGGTCTGGGGCCAACGTCCTGACTTTC. Protein: CASSSTQGLRSGANVLTF.

The rearrangement uses TRBV7-9 and TRBJ1-1, with 11 bases identical to TRBD1. V was clipped by 5 bases and J by 5 bases; unmatched bases: 7. Germline V lookup: CDR1 SEHNR, CDR2 FQNEAQ (reference sequence). The CDR3 covers 15 residues. CDR3 amino acids: CASSQGDRGVTEAFF. The DNA of the CDR3 is TGTGCCAGCAGCCAAGGGGACAGGGGGGTAACTGAAGCTTTCTTT.

The rearrangement links TRBV12-3 or TRBV12-4 to TRBJ2-4; D may be TRBD1 (6 bases). The J call is in doubt because the DNA end fits TRBJ2-7 better. This CDR3 has 14 amino acids. The CDR3 nucleotides are TGTGCCAGCAGCGAACGGACAGAAACCTACGAGCAGTACTTC. Its protein product is CASSERTETYEQYF.

The J gene is TRBJ1-2, the V gene TRBV27; maybe TRBD1 (5 bases). The CDR3 is 12 amino acids. The germline V gene has CDR1 MNHEY and CDR2 SMNVEV (reference sequence). Between the trimmed V and J ends, which lost 8 bases and 3 bases, there was a span of 10 bases. CDR3 region: CASRGSYYGYTF. DNA of the CDR3: TGTGCCAGCCGGGGCAGCTACTATGGCTACACCTTC.

The V gene is TRBV27, the J gene TRBJ2-3, with D possibly matching TRBD2 (6 bases). The CDR3 totals 14 residues. The V end was cut by 8 bases, the J end by 2 bases, with 14 bases between. Germline V CDR1 and CDR2: MNHEY, SMNVEV (reference sequence). For the CDR3, the DNA is TGTGCCAGCCGAATGGTAGCGGCCACAGATACGCAGTATTTT. This gives the protein CASRMVAATDTQYF.

This clonotype was recorded a few times. The chain employs TRBV7-6 and TRBJ2-1, with 7 bases lining up with TRBD2. The CDR3 covers 15 residues. CDR1 and CDR2 from the germline V gene are SGHVS and FNYEAQ. J was trimmed by 8 bases and V by 3 bases; bases with no gene match: 10. CDR3 residues: CASSLVGGEADEQFF. The CDR3 region has the DNA TGTGCCAGCAGCTTGGTTGGGGGGGAGGCCGATGAGCAGTTCTTC. The full variable domain, in which reference TRBV7-6 and TRBJ2-1 provide the parts outside the CDR3, is GAGVSQSPRYKVTKRGQDVALRCDPISGHVSLYWYRQALGQGPEFLTYFNYEAQQDKSGLPNDRFSAERPEGSISTLTIQRTEQRDSAMYRCASSLVGGEADEQFFGPGTRLTVL.

In this sample, this clonotype turned up a few times. CDR3 sequence (DNA): TGTGCCAGCAGCTTAGTTGGTAGGAACGAGCAGTACTTC. It specifies CASSLVGRNEQYF. This chain joins TRBV11-2 and TRBJ2-7; D gene unclear. This CDR3 has 13 amino acids. Trimming pared 1 base from V and 5 bases from J, leaving 9 bases between. Germline lookup yields CDR1 SGHAT and CDR2 FQNNGV.

The rearrangement links TRBV3-1 to TRBJ2-3, with D perhaps TRBD2 (6 bases). Germline V gene lookup returns CDR1 LGHDT and CDR2 YNNKEL (reference sequence). Trimming cost V 0 bases and J 9 bases, with 13 bases left between them. The CDR3 length is 14 residues. CDR3 residues: CASSQDGTGRTQYF. DNA of the CDR3: TGTGCCAGCAGCCAAGACGGTACGGGGAGGACGCAGTATTTT.

This chain connects TRBV11-1 to TRBJ2-2, with D unclear. V lost 2 bases to trimming and J lost 1 base, with 8 bases between them. The CDR3 consists of 15 residues. In germline, CDR1 is SGHAT, CDR2 FQDESV (reference sequence). In DNA, the CDR3 is TGTGCCAGCAGCTTAACTCGGTTGAACACCGGGGAGCTGTTTTTT. It codes for CASSLTRLNTGELFF.

This CDR3 is CAWSVPPILAKNIQYF. CDR3 DNA: TGTGCCTGGAGTGTCCCGCCGATTTTAGCCAAAAACATTCAGTACTTC. This chain connects TRBV30 to TRBJ2-4; D gene ambiguous. The length of the CDR3 is 16 residues. The germline V gene encodes CDR1 GTSNPN and CDR2 SVGIG (reference sequence). Trimming shortened V by 0 bases and J by 0 bases, and 12 bases separated the two germline ends. The whole variable domain, remainder taken from reference TRBV30 and TRBJ2-4, is SQTIHQWPATLVQPVGSPLSLECTVEGTSNPNLYWYRQAAGRGLQLLFYSVGIGQISSEVPQNLSASRPQDRQFILSSKKLLLSDSGFYLCAWSVPPILAKNIQYFGAGTRLSVL.